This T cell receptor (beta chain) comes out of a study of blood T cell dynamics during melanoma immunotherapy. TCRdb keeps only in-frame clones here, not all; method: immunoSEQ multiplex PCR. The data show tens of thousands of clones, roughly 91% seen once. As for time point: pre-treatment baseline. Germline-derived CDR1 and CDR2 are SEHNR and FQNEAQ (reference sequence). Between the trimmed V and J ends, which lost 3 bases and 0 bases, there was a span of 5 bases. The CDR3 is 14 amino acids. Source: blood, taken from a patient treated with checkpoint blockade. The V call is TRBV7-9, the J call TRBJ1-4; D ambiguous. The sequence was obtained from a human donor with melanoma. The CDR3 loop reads CASSFDSTNEKLFF. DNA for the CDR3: TGTGCCAGCAGCTTCGATTCAACTAATGAAAAACTGTTTTTT. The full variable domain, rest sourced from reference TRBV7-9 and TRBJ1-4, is DTGVSQNPRHKITKRGQNVTFRCDPISEHNRLYWYRQTLGQGPEFLTYFQNEAQLEKSRLLSDRFSAERPKGSFSTLEIQRTEQGDSAMYLCASSFDSTNEKLFFGSGTQLSVL.